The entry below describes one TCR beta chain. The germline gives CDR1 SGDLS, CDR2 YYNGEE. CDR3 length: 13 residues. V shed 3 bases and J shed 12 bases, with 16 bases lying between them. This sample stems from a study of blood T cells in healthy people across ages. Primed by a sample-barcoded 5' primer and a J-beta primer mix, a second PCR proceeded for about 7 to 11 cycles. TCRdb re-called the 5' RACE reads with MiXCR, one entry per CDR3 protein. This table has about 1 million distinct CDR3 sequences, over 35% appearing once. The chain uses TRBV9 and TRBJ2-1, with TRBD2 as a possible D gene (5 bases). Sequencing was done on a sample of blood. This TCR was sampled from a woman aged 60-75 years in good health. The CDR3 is CASSGGQRKGQFF. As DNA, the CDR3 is TGTGCCAGCAGCGGAGGGCAGCGAAAGGGGCAGTTCTTC.